One and the same sample provided the 32 T cell receptor beta chains below, sequenced in a study of T-cell memory formation after mild COVID-19 (dated by TCRdb to about 2021). Library preparation employed 5' RACE. The sequencer listed for this sample is Illumina NovaSeq 6000. In-frame beta chains were kept once TCRdb had trimmed the public reads at Q25 with fastp and called clones with MiXCR. Every distinct CDR3 protein forms one entry, paired with its most common genes and DNA. The sample table holds some 290,000 distinct CDR3 sequences, of which about 16% were seen once. Of the sample, 20% to 25% falls within the top ten clones. The sample was PBMCs or a T cell subset sorted from them (not recorded which). The source is a man aged 18 to 29 who had mild COVID-19 (a few samples of this study predate the infection). The sample titles of this study are shuffled in the database, so cell type and time point are left out; the donor was told from shared clones.

This clonotype was recorded a few times. The V and J genes are TRBV10-3 and TRBJ1-2; D unresolved. CDR1 and CDR2 (germline): ENHRY, SYGVKD. This CDR3 has 13 residues. The ends were cut back, 4 bases at V and 4 bases at J, with 10 bases in the middle. The CDR3 region is CAISVGGSYGYTF. For the CDR3, the DNA is TGTGCCATCAGTGTGGGTGGTAGCTATGGCTACACCTTC.

The CDR3 here is CASSIWDRVGDTQYF. CDR3 in DNA: TGTGCCAGCAGCATTTGGGACAGGGTGGGAGATACGCAGTATTTT. The V call is TRBV12-3 or TRBV12-4, the J call TRBJ2-3; the match to TRBD1 covers 9 bases. CDR3 length equals 15 residues. The junction had 9 bases not matched to a gene; V was cut back by 6 bases and J by 5 bases.

The rearrangement uses TRBV5-6 and TRBJ1-2; D is unclear. Trimming removed 0 bases from V and 10 bases from J, with 7 bases in between. This CDR3 contains 11 residues. In germline, CDR1 is SGHDT, CDR2 YYEEEE. Here the CDR3 reads CASSLEVVYTF. The CDR3 DNA follows: TGTGCCAGCAGCTTGGAGGTGGTCTACACCTTC.

The chain carries TRBV7-2 and TRBJ2-7; maybe TRBD2 (5 bases). Trimming took off 1 base at V and 5 bases at J, with 12 bases between the two ends. CDR1 and CDR2 (germline): SGHTA, FQGNSA. The CDR3 runs 14 residues. The CDR3 nucleotides read TGTGCCAGCAGCTTAGAGCGGCGGAGTCACGAGCAGTACGTC. The encoded protein is CASSLERRSHEQYV.

In its sample, this clonotype was seen a few times. This chain joins TRBV28 and TRBJ1-1; 9 nucleotides agree with TRBD1. V gave up 4 bases and J gave up 2 bases; unmatched junction bases: 5. The CDR3 runs to 15 residues. In germline, CDR1 is MDHEN, CDR2 SYDVKM. Here the CDR3 DNA reads TGTGCCAGCAGTTCGTCGGGACAGGGAAACACTGAAGCTTTCTTT. As protein: CASSSSGQGNTEAFF.

The gene calls are TRBV11-2 and TRBJ2-5; 13 bases fit TRBD2. Germline V gives CDR1 SGHAT, CDR2 FQNNGV. This CDR3 region has 15 residues. After removal of 5 bases from V and 5 bases from J, the junction contained 5 bases not matched to a gene. As DNA, the CDR3 is TGTGCCAGCAGCGTGACTAGCGGGGGGTTTGAGACCCAGTACTTC. Translating gives CASSVTSGGFETQYF.

Ten or more counts support this clonotype. The chain uses TRBV7-2 and TRBJ2-1; D not certain. Trimming shortened V by 3 bases and J by 9 bases, and 9 bases separated the two germline ends. CDR3 length equals 12 residues. CDR1 and CDR2 from the germline V gene are SGHTA and FQGNSA. CDR3 nucleotide sequence: TGTGCCAGCAGCTTGGTTCTTGGTGAGCAGTTCTTC. Translating gives CASSLVLGEQFF. The whole variable domain, filled in from reference TRBV7-2 and TRBJ2-1, reads GAGVSQSPSNKVTEKGKDVELRCDPISGHTALYWYRQSLGQGLEFLIYFQGNSAPDKSGLPSDRFSAERTGGSVSTLTIQRTQQEDSAVYLCASSLVLGEQFFGPGTRLTVL.

This clonotype was counted between two and nine times. The CDR3 coding sequence is TGTGCCAGCAGTTACCCGTGCGCGGGACTAGAATACGAGCAGTACTTC. Translated, it gives CASSYPCAGLEYEQYF. The genes are TRBV6-9 and TRBJ2-7; 8 positions match TRBD2. The CDR3 contains 16 residues. Germline CDR1 reads MNHGY; CDR2 reads SVAAGI. With 3 bases clipped from V and 4 bases from J, the junction kept 11 bases outside the gene matches.

This clonotype appeared many times. The V call is TRBV5-1, the J call TRBJ2-3, with D possibly being TRBD1 (5 bases). CDR3 length equals 16 residues. Germline V CDR1 and CDR2: SGHRS, YFSETQ. Deletions cut 0 bases from V and 0 bases from J, with 11 bases between. As DNA, the CDR3 is TGCGCCAGCAGCTTGGGGACACTCTCTAGCACAGATACGCAGTATTTT. It codes for CASSLGTLSSTDTQYF.

This clonotype has only a few counts. The rearrangement links TRBV28 to TRBJ2-3; the D gene is possibly TRBD2 (6 bases). The CDR3 is made up of 13 amino acids. Germline CDR1 is MDHEN and CDR2 is SYDVKM. V was pared by 5 bases and J by 4 bases, with 10 bases between. The CDR3 region is CASSAGTPDTQYF. In DNA, the CDR3 is TGTGCCAGCAGTGCCGGGACTCCAGATACGCAGTATTTT.

This clonotype was counted only a few times. The chain carries TRBV20-1 and TRBJ2-7; the D gene is possibly TRBD2 (6 bases). The germline CDR1 and CDR2 sequences are DFQATT and SNEGSKA (reference sequence). Trimming took off 3 bases at V and 3 bases at J, with 15 bases between the two ends. The CDR3 has 14 residues. Here the CDR3 DNA reads TGCAGTGCTAGTTTAAGGGAGGAAGTCTACGAGCAGTACTTC. Protein: CSASLREEVYEQYF.

This clonotype was seen only a few times. V usage is TRBV5-1 and J usage is TRBJ2-3; D is unresolved. V lost 4 bases to trimming and J lost 3 bases, with 12 bases between them. The CDR3 sequence is 14 residues long. Germline loops: CDR1 SGHRS, CDR2 YFSETQ. The CDR3 DNA follows: TGCGCCAGCAGCATGGGCCCTATTACAGATACGCAGTATTTT. It encodes CASSMGPITDTQYF.

This clonotype has a handful of counts. This chain connects TRBV6-6 to TRBJ2-1, with 9 bases fitting TRBD1. With 8 bases clipped from V and 5 bases from J, the junction kept 1 base outside the gene matches. There are 12 residues in the CDR3. Germline loops: CDR1 MNHNY, CDR2 SVGAGI (reference sequence). The CDR3 DNA is TGTGCCAGCCGGGACAGGGACAATGAGCAGTTCTTC. Its translation is CASRDRDNEQFF.

This clonotype has only a few counts. The CDR3 region has the DNA TGCGCCAGCAGCCAAGAATCCGGCGGGGGAATCACAGATACGCAGTATTTT. Its protein is CASSQESGGGITDTQYF. The gene calls are TRBV4-3 and TRBJ2-3; 7 nucleotides align to TRBD2. CDR3 length: 17 residues. V lost 0 bases to trimming and J lost 2 bases; unmatched junction nucleotides: 8. Germline lookup yields CDR1 LGHNA and CDR2 YSLEER.

This clonotype has a handful of counts. One junction end disagrees with the germline gene, perhaps due to a read error. The V gene is TRBV24-1, the J gene TRBJ2-3; TRBD1 or TRBD2 may be the D gene (6 bases each). The CDR3 covers 14 residues. The germline CDR1 and CDR2 sequences are KGHDR and SFDVKD. CDR3: CAISLGGDTDTQYF. CDR3 coding DNA: TGTGCCATCAGTTTGGGGGGCGATACAGATACGCAGTATTTT.

This clonotype has only a few counts. This chain connects TRBV27 to TRBJ1-1, with TRBD1 matching over 9 bases. V shed 6 bases and J 0 bases; nucleotides not matched to a gene: 11. Per the germline V gene, CDR1 is MNHEY and CDR2 is SMNVEV (reference sequence). The CDR3 spans 17 residues. The CDR3 loop reads CASSTTGQGYMNTEAFF. CDR3 in DNA: TGTGCCAGCAGCACAACGGGACAGGGCTACATGAACACTGAAGCTTTCTTT.

This rearrangement joins TRBV7-8 to TRBJ1-2; D is undetermined. The germline V gene encodes CDR1 SGHVS and CDR2 FQNEAQ. V was pared by 0 bases and J by 5 bases, with 7 bases between. This CDR3 comprises 13 residues. The CDR3 DNA reads as TGTGCCAGCAGCTTAGCCGGAGCTTATGGCTACACCTTC. Its translation is CASSLAGAYGYTF.

This clonotype was seen at least ten times. The J gene is TRBJ2-3, the V gene TRBV25-1; 9 nucleotides align to TRBD2. The CDR3 covers 15 residues. Trimming at V came to 1 base and at J to 1 base, leaving 0 bases not matched to a gene. The germline gives CDR1 MGHDK, CDR2 SYGVNS. Here the CDR3 reads CASSELAGGTDTQYF. Written as DNA, the CDR3 is TGTGCCAGCAGTGAATTAGCGGGGGGCACAGATACGCAGTATTTT.

CDR3 loop: CASRETGGEQFF. Here the CDR3 DNA reads TGTGCCAGCAGGGAAACAGGGGGTGAGCAGTTCTTC. V gene TRBV27 combines with J gene TRBJ2-1, with 8 bases lining up with TRBD1. The CDR3 covers 12 residues. CDR1 is MNHEY, CDR2 SMNVEV, per germline (reference sequence). The V segment lost 6 bases and the J segment 9 bases; nucleotides outside the gene matches: 4.

This clonotype was detected a few times. The chain joins TRBV29-1 to TRBJ2-3, with D perhaps TRBD1 (6 bases). V was cut by 7 bases and J by 4 bases, with 15 bases left in between. Germline V gene data show CDR1 as SQVTM and CDR2 as ANQGSEA. The CDR3 has 13 residues. CDR3 sequence (DNA): TGCAGCGCAATCTACAGGGAAGCAGATACGCAGTATTTT. Protein: CSAIYREADTQYF.

This sequence joins TRBV28 and TRBJ2-1; 13 positions agree with TRBD2. This CDR3 spans 15 amino acids. Germline V gene sequence: CDR1 MDHEN, CDR2 SYDVKM. Trimming removed 5 bases from V and 7 bases from J; junction bases left unmatched: 5. CDR3 coding DNA: TGTGCCAGCAGTGAAGCGGGACTAGCGGGAAATGAGCAGTTCTTC. Translation gives CASSEAGLAGNEQFF. The entire variable domain, with the rest obtained from reference TRBV28 and TRBJ2-1, is as follows: DVKVTQSSRYLVKRTGEKVFLECVQDMDHENMFWYRQDPGLGLRLIYFSYDVKMKEKGDIPEGYSVSREKKERFSLILESASTNQTSMYLCASSEAGLAGNEQFFGPGTRLTVL.

This clonotype was counted a few times. The rearrangement joins TRBV7-6 to TRBJ2-2; 10 bases agree with TRBD2. Germline V gene sequence: CDR1 SGHVS, CDR2 FNYEAQ. V trimming: 1 base; J trimming: 0 bases; junction bases outside the gene matches: 5. The CDR3 length is 18 residues. In nucleotides, the CDR3 is TGTGCCAGCAGCTTAGGCCTAGCGGGGGTCACGAACACCGGGGAGCTGTTTTTT. It yields the protein CASSLGLAGVTNTGELFF.

This clonotype was observed at least ten times. This sequence joins TRBV19 and TRBJ2-7; D is unclear. Germline V gives CDR1 LNHDA, CDR2 SQIVND (reference sequence). There are 13 residues in the CDR3. V was trimmed by 4 bases and J by 6 bases, leaving 13 bases between them. Written as DNA, the CDR3 is TGTGCCAGTAGTAGAGACTTTCTGGGCGAGCAGTACTTC. It is translated as CASSRDFLGEQYF.

This rearrangement joins TRBV28 to TRBJ2-7, with D possibly being TRBD2 (6 bases). The V gene's germline CDR1 is MDHEN and CDR2 SYDVKM. The CDR3 spans 13 residues. Trimming cost V 7 bases and J 3 bases, with 13 bases left between them. This chain's CDR3 is CASTPLGGYEQYV. CDR3 sequence (DNA): TGTGCCAGCACCCCGTTGGGGGGCTACGAGCAGTACGTC.

This clonotype was seen repeatedly, ten times or more. V and J are TRBV15 and TRBJ1-1; D might be TRBD1 (6 bases). V lost 5 bases to trimming and J lost 5 bases, with 18 bases between them. The V gene's germline CDR1 is LNHNV and CDR2 YYDKDF (reference sequence). This CDR3 comprises 15 residues. The CDR3 protein is CATSRTGGAGTEAFF. The CDR3 bases are TGTGCCACCAGCCGAACCGGGGGCGCGGGAACTGAAGCTTTCTTT.

The V and J genes are TRBV20-1 and TRBJ1-2; weak D call: TRBD1 (5 bases). V gave up 5 bases and J gave up 0 bases, with 13 bases separating them. This CDR3 has 14 amino acids. Germline V gives CDR1 DFQATT, CDR2 SNEGSKA (reference sequence). The CDR3 coding sequence is TGCAGTGCTGGGGCAGCAAACACTAACTATGGCTACACCTTC. This translates into CSAGAANTNYGYTF.

This clonotype was observed a handful of times. The chain combines TRBV28 with TRBJ2-1; 7 bases fit TRBD1. V lost 7 bases to trimming and J lost 8 bases; unmatched junction nucleotides: 8. The CDR3 extends over 13 amino acids. Germline CDR1 and CDR2: MDHEN and SYDVKM. CDR3 amino acids: CASTADRVDEQFF. DNA of the CDR3: TGTGCCAGCACCGCAGACAGGGTCGATGAGCAGTTCTTC.

V and J are TRBV27 and TRBJ2-4; no definite D call. Germline V CDR1 and CDR2: MNHEY, SMNVEV (reference sequence). V was shortened by 5 bases and J by 9 bases, with 14 bases between the two germline ends. The CDR3 consists of 13 residues. CDR3 sequence: CASSPKSLGIQYF. DNA of the CDR3: TGTGCCAGCAGTCCTAAAAGTCTCGGCATTCAGTACTTC.

This clonotype was picked up a small number of times. This chain connects TRBV18 to TRBJ2-7; D is uncertain. Trimming pared 4 bases from V and 2 bases from J, leaving 9 bases between. This CDR3 contains 13 residues. CDR1 and CDR2 (germline): KGHSH, LQKENI. This CDR3 is CASSRSDTYEQYF. DNA of the CDR3: TGTGCCAGCTCACGATCCGACACCTACGAGCAGTACTTC.

This clonotype was counted between two and nine times. The chain carries TRBV5-6 and TRBJ2-7; a possible D gene is TRBD1 (6 bases). Germline assignment: CDR1 SGHDT and CDR2 YYEEEE. V lost 1 base and J lost 3, with 11 bases in between. This CDR3 is built from 14 residues. The CDR3 reads CASSLTGIDYEQYF. CDR3 nucleotides: TGTGCCAGCAGCTTGACAGGGATCGACTACGAGCAGTACTTC.

J is TRBJ1-5 and V is TRBV12-3 or TRBV12-4; D remains ambiguous. Trimming took 1 base from V and 6 from J, leaving 16 bases between them. The CDR3 has 16 residues. The CDR3 sequence is CASSLGRRVKSQPQHF. For the CDR3, the DNA is TGTGCCAGCAGTTTAGGTAGGAGGGTAAAGAGTCAGCCCCAGCATTTT.

The J gene is TRBJ2-5, the V gene TRBV12-3 or TRBV12-4, with D possibly being TRBD2 (5 bases). V was shortened by 3 bases and J by 4 bases, with 12 bases between the two germline ends. The CDR3 extends over 14 amino acids. CDR3 amino acids: CASSFGGEGETQYF. The CDR3 nucleotides read TGTGCCAGCAGTTTCGGCGGAGAGGGAGAGACCCAGTACTTC.